The 27 T cell receptor beta chains listed next were all sequenced from one sample in a study of T cell repertoires in cytomegalovirus infection. In TCRdb, the reads were re-called with MiXCR into one record per CDR3 protein. The repertoire holds 110,000 or so distinct CDR3 sequences, with about 33% as singletons. Their antigens are not known. The source was CD8+ T cells from cultured PBMCs, collected from culture after CMV antigen stimulation. The source is a human donor in good health (CMV status not recorded). Some clones in this sample may be carry-over from other donors' samples.

The rearrangement uses TRBV11-2 and TRBJ2-5; the D gene is possibly TRBD2 (7 bases). The germline gives CDR1 SGHAT, CDR2 FQNNGV. The CDR3 has 13 residues. Trimming shortened V by 5 bases and J by 5 bases, and 12 bases separated the two germline ends. The CDR3 region has the DNA TGTGCCAGCAGCCCCGGGGGGCAGGAGACCCAGTACTTC. As protein: CASSPGGQETQYF.

This clonotype was seen ten or more times. The chain recombines TRBV7-2 with TRBJ2-6; D gene uncertain. V lost 1 base, J lost 2 bases, and 6 bases lay in between. The CDR3 sequence is 15 residues long. Germline V gene sequence: CDR1 SGHTA, CDR2 FQGNSA. The CDR3 sequence is CASSLDSTGANVLTF. The CDR3 DNA reads as TGTGCCAGCAGCTTAGACTCTACTGGGGCCAACGTCCTGACTTTC.

The genes are TRBV10-3 and TRBJ1-1; D gene unclear. V gave up 7 bases and J gave up 4 bases, with 16 bases separating them. CDR3 size: 14 residues. Germline CDR1 is ENHRY and CDR2 is SYGVKD. CDR3 nucleotides: TGTGCCATCAATCCGGACGCGGGAAGCACTGAAGCTTTCTTT. This gives the protein CAINPDAGSTEAFF.

CDR3 bases: TGTGCCAGCAGTGAAGCTCCGGACATTGTTTACTATGGCTACACCTTC. Translated, it gives CASSEAPDIVYYGYTF. The J gene is TRBJ1-2, the V gene TRBV6-1; D possibly corresponds to TRBD1 (5 bases). The length of the CDR3 is 16 residues. Looked up from germline, CDR1 is MNHNS and CDR2 is SASEGT. Trimming shortened V by 0 bases and J by 3 bases, and 14 bases separated the two germline ends.

V gene TRBV5-1 combines with J gene TRBJ2-1, with D possibly TRBD2 on 6 matching bases. The V gene's germline CDR1 is SGHRS and CDR2 YFSETQ. The V gene lost 4 bases and the J gene lost 0 bases, with 11 bases spanning the gap. The CDR3 is 15 amino acids. The CDR3 coding sequence is TGCGCCAGCAGCGCGGGACCAGGCTCCTACAATGAGCAGTTCTTC. Residues: CASSAGPGSYNEQFF. Variable domain in full (rest from reference TRBV5-1 and TRBJ2-1): KAGVTQTPRYLIKTRGQQVTLSCSPISGHRSVSWYQQTPGQGLQFLFEYFSETQRNKGNFPGRFSGRQFSNSRSEMNVSTLELGDSALYLCASSAGPGSYNEQFFGPGTRLTVL.

The chain recombines TRBV7-6 with TRBJ2-7, with D unclear. Trimming left V 1 base short and J 2 bases short, with 15 bases between. Germline V gene sequence: CDR1 SGHVS, CDR2 FNYEAQ. This CDR3 has 16 amino acids. The CDR3 nucleotides read TGTGCCAGCAGCTTAGGGCAGGCAACTCCCCCCTACGAGCAGTACTTC. It specifies CASSLGQATPPYEQYF.

In its sample, this clonotype was seen a few times. The chain joins TRBV10-3 to TRBJ2-7, with D unresolved. V lost 4 bases to trimming and J lost 0 bases, with 13 bases between them. The CDR3 totals 15 residues. CDR1 is ENHRY and CDR2 is SYGVKD in the germline V gene. CDR3 amino acids: CAISVSAESSYEQYF. CDR3 DNA sequence: TGTGCCATCAGTGTCTCGGCCGAGAGCTCCTACGAGCAGTACTTC.

In its sample, this clonotype was seen many times. This rearrangement joins TRBV6-5 to TRBJ2-7; TRBD2 matches 13 bases. Trimming cost V 2 bases and J 3 bases; bases outside gene matches: 13. Germline V gives CDR1 MNHEY, CDR2 SVGAGI. The CDR3 is 19 amino acids. CDR3 nucleotide sequence: TGTGCCAGCAGTTACAAAGACGGACTAGCGGGGGCCAAATTCTACGAGCAGTACTTC. The encoded protein is CASSYKDGLAGAKFYEQYF.

The sample holds a few counts of this clonotype. This chain joins TRBV13 and TRBJ2-5; the match to TRBD1 covers 7 bases. CDR1 PRHDT and CDR2 FYEKMQ come from the germline V gene (reference sequence). This CDR3 contains 16 residues. Losses at the gene ends were 5 bases for V and 3 bases for J; bases not matched to a gene: 12. The CDR3 region is CASSGNSGQNKETQYF. The CDR3 DNA follows: TGTGCCAGCAGCGGCAACTCGGGACAGAACAAAGAGACCCAGTACTTC.

This clonotype was picked up one time. The chain combines TRBV11-2 with TRBJ2-5; 9 positions match TRBD2. CDR3 size: 14 residues. The V gene's germline CDR1 is SGHAT and CDR2 FQNNGV. The ends lost 5 bases at V and 3 bases at J; junction bases unmatched: 4. The CDR3 reads CASSLGLAKETQYF. CDR3 DNA: TGTGCCAGCAGCCTCGGACTAGCGAAAGAGACCCAGTACTTC.

This chain joins TRBV4-1 and TRBJ2-2; D might be TRBD2 (6 bases). This CDR3 has 17 residues. The germline CDR1 and CDR2 sequences are MGHRA and YSYEKL. The germline V and J ends were trimmed by 1 base and 0 bases, with 12 bases remaining between them. CDR3 DNA sequence: TGCGCCAGCAGCCAAGGGAGGGCAGGGTCGAACACCGGGGAGCTGTTTTTT. Protein: CASSQGRAGSNTGELFF.

The V call is TRBV29-1, the J call TRBJ2-1, with D possibly TRBD2 on 6 matching bases. The CDR3 length is 14 residues. V lost 8 bases and J 5 bases, leaving 19 bases between the germline ends. Germline CDR1 SQVTM, CDR2 ANQGSEA. For the CDR3, the DNA is TGCAGCTCCGGCGGGACGAGCCATAACAATGAGCAGTTCTTC. The encoded protein is CSSGGTSHNNEQFF.

This clonotype was picked up a small number of times. The chain employs TRBV7-6 and TRBJ2-4, with a tentative D call TRBD2 (6 bases). CDR1 SGHVS and CDR2 FNYEAQ come from the germline V gene. V shed 2 bases and J shed 1 base, with 15 bases lying between them. This CDR3 is 17 amino acids long. The CDR3 region is CASSLRQGGWAKNIQYF. The DNA of the CDR3 is TGTGCCAGCAGCTTAAGGCAGGGAGGATGGGCCAAAAACATTCAGTACTTC.

This clonotype was recorded many times. The V gene is TRBV7-9, the J gene TRBJ2-7; TRBD2 is a possible D gene (5 bases). Germline-derived CDR1 and CDR2 are SEHNR and FQNEAQ (reference sequence). CDR3 length: 13 amino acids. Trimming cost V 5 bases and J 3 bases, with 11 bases left between them. CDR3: CASSPTGSYEQYF. The CDR3 region has the DNA TGTGCCAGCAGCCCTACGGGGAGCTACGAGCAGTACTTC.

This clonotype was seen repeatedly, ten times or more. Here the CDR3 reads CASSLVVAGTEAFF. Here the CDR3 DNA reads TGTGCCAGCAGTTTAGTAGTGGCGGGCACTGAAGCTTTCTTT. The chain is built from TRBV12-3 or TRBV12-4 and TRBJ1-1; no reliable D call. This CDR3 spans 14 amino acids. V was clipped by 1 base and J by 4 bases, with 10 bases between them.

The gene calls are TRBV28 and TRBJ1-5; a possible D gene is TRBD1 (5 bases). V was trimmed by 8 bases and J by 4 bases, leaving 15 bases between them. Germline CDR1 is MDHEN and CDR2 is SYDVKM. The CDR3 is 14 amino acids. The CDR3 region is CASRPAGLNQPQHF. Written as DNA, the CDR3 is TGTGCCAGCCGGCCCGCAGGGCTTAATCAGCCCCAGCATTTT.

This clonotype was seen only a few times. V is TRBV12-3 or TRBV12-4 and J is TRBJ2-2; tentatively, D is TRBD1 (6 bases). The CDR3 totals 15 residues. The ends were cut back, 4 bases at V and 5 bases at J, with 14 bases in the middle. Here the CDR3 DNA reads TGTGCCAGCAGTTCCCTTGGGGGCGTAACCGGGGAGCTGTTTTTT. It is translated as CASSSLGGVTGELFF.

The genes are TRBV29-1 and TRBJ2-7; D is uncertain. The CDR3 has 11 residues. CDR1 and CDR2 from the germline V gene are SQVTM and ANQGSEA. V gave up 0 bases and J gave up 6 bases, with 6 bases separating them. As DNA, the CDR3 is TGCAGCGTTGAAGAACACTTCGAGCAGTACTTC. Translated, it gives CSVEEHFEQYF.

This clonotype was seen ten or more times. In nucleotides, the CDR3 is TGTGCCAGCAGCTCTATAGTAGCGGGGGGGCCAGGGGATACGCAGTATTTT. Translating gives CASSSIVAGGPGDTQYF. The chain is built from TRBV11-2 and TRBJ2-3; 11 bases match TRBD2. The V segment lost 4 bases and the J segment 6 bases; nucleotides outside the gene matches: 12. The CDR3 has 17 amino acids. The germline CDR1 and CDR2 sequences are SGHAT and FQNNGV.

V usage is TRBV5-6 and J usage is TRBJ1-5; a weak D match, TRBD1 (6 bases). Per germline, CDR1 SGHDT and CDR2 YYEEEE. V shed 2 bases and J shed 1 base, with 13 bases lying between them. The CDR3 runs 16 residues. The CDR3 sequence: CASSLQGWGSNQPQHF. The CDR3 DNA follows: TGTGCCAGCAGCTTACAGGGCTGGGGAAGCAATCAGCCCCAGCATTTT.

This chain uses TRBV27 with TRBJ1-5; TRBD1 is a possible D gene (6 bases). Trimming cost V 5 bases and J 9 bases, with 17 bases left between them. The germline gives CDR1 MNHEY, CDR2 SMNVEV (reference sequence). The CDR3 runs to 14 residues. This CDR3 is CASSAGQRKGPQHF. CDR3 DNA sequence: TGTGCCAGCAGTGCTGGACAGCGCAAGGGGCCCCAGCATTTT.

V usage is TRBV6-8 and J usage is TRBJ1-1; D unclear. Between the trimmed V and J ends, which lost 5 bases and 8 bases, there was a span of 12 bases. The CDR3 spans 12 residues. Germline CDR1 and CDR2: MNHGY and SAAAGT. The chain's CDR3 is CASSPNSAEAFF. As DNA, the CDR3 is TGTGCCAGCAGTCCAAACTCAGCCGAAGCTTTCTTT.

This clonotype was recorded a few times. V usage is TRBV7-8 and J usage is TRBJ1-5, with D tentatively TRBD1 (6 bases). The CDR3 spans 18 residues. Per the germline V gene, CDR1 is SGHVS and CDR2 is FQNEAQ. The V end was cut by 3 bases, the J end by 0 bases, with 18 bases between. Here the CDR3 reads CASSFWAQGLISNQPQHF. Here the CDR3 DNA reads TGTGCCAGCAGCTTTTGGGCCCAGGGGCTTATTAGCAATCAGCCCCAGCATTTT.

This clonotype occurred a few times. This chain joins TRBV12-3 or TRBV12-4 and TRBJ2-5, with 7 bases lining up with TRBD1. The CDR3 runs to 15 residues. The V and J ends lost 7 bases and 5 bases, in that order; junction bases with no gene match: 13. As DNA, the CDR3 is TGTGCCAGCACCCCTTGGGAACAGGGGCGGGAGACCCAGTACTTC. Translation gives CASTPWEQGRETQYF.

V usage is TRBV7-9 and J usage is TRBJ2-2, with TRBD1 matching 11 bases. The ends lost 4 bases at V and 6 bases at J; junction bases unmatched: 13. The CDR3 is 18 amino acids. The germline V gene has CDR1 SEHNR and CDR2 FQNEAQ (reference sequence). CDR3 loop: CASSSRLVDRGRPGELFF. The CDR3 region has the DNA TGTGCCAGCAGCTCTCGGCTGGTGGACAGGGGGCGTCCCGGGGAGCTGTTTTTT.

The table lists this clonotype with a few counts. The J gene is TRBJ2-5, the V gene TRBV28; 7 positions agree with TRBD1. CDR1 MDHEN and CDR2 SYDVKM come from the germline V gene. V lost 8 bases and J lost 1; bases outside the gene matches: 7. The CDR3 has 14 residues. CDR3: CASSPRDSQETQYF. In nucleotides, the CDR3 is TGTGCCAGCTCACCACGGGACAGCCAAGAGACCCAGTACTTC.

There are a few counts of this clonotype. The rearrangement links TRBV4-2 to TRBJ1-2; no reliable D call. The CDR3 runs to 17 residues. The V end lost 4 bases, the J end lost 5 bases, and 23 bases lay between the germline ends. Germline CDR1 and CDR2: LGHNA and YNFKEQ. CDR3 in DNA: TGTGCCAGCAGCCGGCTGGTATTCGGATCCAGTGAGTATGGCTACACCTTC. The encoded protein is CASSRLVFGSSEYGYTF.